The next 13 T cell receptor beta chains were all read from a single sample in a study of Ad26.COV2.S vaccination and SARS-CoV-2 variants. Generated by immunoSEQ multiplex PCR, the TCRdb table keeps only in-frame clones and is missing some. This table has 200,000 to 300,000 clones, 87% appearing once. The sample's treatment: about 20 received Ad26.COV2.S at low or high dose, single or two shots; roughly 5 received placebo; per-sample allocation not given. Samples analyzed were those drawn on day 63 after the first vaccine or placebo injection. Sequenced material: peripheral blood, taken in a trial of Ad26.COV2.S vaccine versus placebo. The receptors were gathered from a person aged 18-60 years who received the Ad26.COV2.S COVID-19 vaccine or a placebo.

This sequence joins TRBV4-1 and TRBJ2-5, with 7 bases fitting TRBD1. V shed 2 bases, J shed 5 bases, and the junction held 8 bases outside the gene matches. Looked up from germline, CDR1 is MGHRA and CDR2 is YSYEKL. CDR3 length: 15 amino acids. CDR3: CASSQIRGQGETQYF. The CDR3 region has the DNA TGCGCCAGCAGCCAAATTAGGGGGCAGGGGGAGACCCAGTACTTC.

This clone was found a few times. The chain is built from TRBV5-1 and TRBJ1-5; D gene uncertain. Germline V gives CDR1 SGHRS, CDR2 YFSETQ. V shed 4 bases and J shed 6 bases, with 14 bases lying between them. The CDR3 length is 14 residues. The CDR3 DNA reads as TGCGCCAGCAGCGCCGCGGGAATTGGTCAGCCCCAGCATTTT. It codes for CASSAAGIGQPQHF.

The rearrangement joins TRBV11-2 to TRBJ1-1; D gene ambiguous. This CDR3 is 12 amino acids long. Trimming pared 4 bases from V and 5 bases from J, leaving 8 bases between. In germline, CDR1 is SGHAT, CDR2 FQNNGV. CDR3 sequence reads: CASSSYGTEAFF. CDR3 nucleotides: TGTGCCAGCAGCTCATACGGGACTGAAGCTTTCTTT.

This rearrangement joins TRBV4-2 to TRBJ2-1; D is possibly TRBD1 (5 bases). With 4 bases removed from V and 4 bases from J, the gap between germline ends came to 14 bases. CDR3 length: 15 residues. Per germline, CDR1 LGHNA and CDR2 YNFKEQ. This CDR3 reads CASSPGSPIYNEQFF. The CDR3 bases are TGTGCCAGCAGCCCAGGGTCGCCCATTTACAATGAGCAGTTCTTC.

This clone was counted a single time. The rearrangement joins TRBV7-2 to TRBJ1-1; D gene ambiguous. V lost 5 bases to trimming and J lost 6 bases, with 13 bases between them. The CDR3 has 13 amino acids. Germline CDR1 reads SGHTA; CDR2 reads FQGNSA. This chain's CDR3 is CASSPRLPSEAFF. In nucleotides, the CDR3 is TGTGCCAGCAGCCCCCGCCTGCCGTCTGAAGCTTTCTTT.

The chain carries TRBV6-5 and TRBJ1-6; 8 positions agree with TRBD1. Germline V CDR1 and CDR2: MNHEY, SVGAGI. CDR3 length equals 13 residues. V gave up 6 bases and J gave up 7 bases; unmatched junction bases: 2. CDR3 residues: CASSRDRNSPLHF. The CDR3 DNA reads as TGTGCCAGCAGCCGGGACAGGAATTCACCCCTCCACTTT.

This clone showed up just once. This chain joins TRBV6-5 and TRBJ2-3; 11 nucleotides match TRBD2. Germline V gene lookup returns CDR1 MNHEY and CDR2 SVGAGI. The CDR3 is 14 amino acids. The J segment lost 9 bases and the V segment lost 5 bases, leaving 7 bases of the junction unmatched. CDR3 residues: CASSLLAGVKTQYF. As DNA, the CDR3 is TGTGCCAGCAGTCTACTAGCGGGGGTCAAGACGCAGTATTTT.

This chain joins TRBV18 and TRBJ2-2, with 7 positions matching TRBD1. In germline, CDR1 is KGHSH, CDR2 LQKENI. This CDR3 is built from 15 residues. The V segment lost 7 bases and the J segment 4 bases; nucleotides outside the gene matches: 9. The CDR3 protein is CASLMGQMGTGELFF. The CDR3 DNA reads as TGTGCCAGCTTAATGGGACAGATGGGCACCGGGGAGCTGTTTTTT.

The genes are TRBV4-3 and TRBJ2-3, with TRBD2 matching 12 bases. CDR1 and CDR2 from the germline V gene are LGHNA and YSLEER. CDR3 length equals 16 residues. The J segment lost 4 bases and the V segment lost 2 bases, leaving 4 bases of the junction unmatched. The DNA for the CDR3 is TGCGCCAGCAGCCAAAGGACTAGCGGGAACGCAGATACGCAGTATTTT. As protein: CASSQRTSGNADTQYF.

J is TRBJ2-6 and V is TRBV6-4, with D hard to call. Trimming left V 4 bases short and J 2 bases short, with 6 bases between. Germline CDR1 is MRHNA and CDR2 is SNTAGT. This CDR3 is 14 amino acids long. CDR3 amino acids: CASSAQAGANVLTF. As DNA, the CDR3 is TGTGCCAGCAGTGCGCAGGCTGGGGCCAACGTCCTGACTTTC.

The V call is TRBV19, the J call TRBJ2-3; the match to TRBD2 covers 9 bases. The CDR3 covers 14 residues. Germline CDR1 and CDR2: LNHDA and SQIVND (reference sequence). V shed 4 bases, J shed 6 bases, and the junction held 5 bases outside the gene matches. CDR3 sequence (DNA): TGTGCCAGTAGTACCCCTAGCGGGGCCGATACGCAGTATTTT. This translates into CASSTPSGADTQYF.

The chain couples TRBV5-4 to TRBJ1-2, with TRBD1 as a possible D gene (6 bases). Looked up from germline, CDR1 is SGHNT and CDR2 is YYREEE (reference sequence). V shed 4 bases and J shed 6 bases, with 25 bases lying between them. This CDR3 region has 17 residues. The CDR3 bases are TGTGCCAGCAGCCCCGGGGGGACACAGGGTATCTCTAATGGCTACACCTTC. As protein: CASSPGGTQGISNGYTF.

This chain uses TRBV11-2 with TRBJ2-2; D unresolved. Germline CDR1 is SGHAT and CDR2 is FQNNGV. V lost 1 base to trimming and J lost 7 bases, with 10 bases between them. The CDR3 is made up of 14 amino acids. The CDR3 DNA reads TGTGCCAGCAGCTTAGTACATACCGGCGGGGAGCTGTTTTTT. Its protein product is CASSLVHTGGELFF.